One sample yielded the 17 T cell receptor beta chains listed below, sequenced in a study of cytomegalovirus exposure and HLA in healthy donors. 13 Jbeta primers and 60 Vbeta primers were used for the PCR. Assay used: immunoSEQ multiplex PCR; TCRdb lists only in-frame clones, some missing. The data show roughly 84,000 clones, 60% to 85% seen once. Sequencing was done on a sample of PBMCs. These receptors were obtained from a male donor in good health and CMV-seropositive.

This chain uses TRBV7-9 with TRBJ1-1, with TRBD1 identical over 10 bases. The trim removed 3 bases at V and 8 bases at J, leaving 9 bases unmatched. This CDR3 spans 15 amino acids. The germline V gene encodes CDR1 SEHNR and CDR2 FQNEAQ (reference sequence). CDR3 sequence (DNA): TGTGCCAGCAGCTTCCCGGGACAGGGGATGTTCGAAGCTTTCTTT. Encoded protein: CASSFPGQGMFEAFF.

The chain carries TRBV6-1 and TRBJ2-7, with 9 bases that match TRBD1. The V segment lost 2 bases and the J segment 7 bases; nucleotides outside the gene matches: 12. The CDR3 sequence is 16 residues long. The germline CDR1 and CDR2 sequences are MNHNS and SASEGT. CDR3 region: CASSESYRGLWGEQYF. Written as DNA, the CDR3 is TGTGCCAGCAGTGAATCCTACAGGGGGCTCTGGGGGGAGCAGTACTTC.

V gene TRBV11-2 combines with J gene TRBJ1-1; possibly TRBD1 for D (5 bases). Germline assignment: CDR1 SGHAT and CDR2 FQNNGV. V was trimmed by 1 base and J by 1 base, leaving 13 bases between them. The CDR3 covers 16 residues. CDR3 in amino acids: CASSLVAGVRNTEAFF. The CDR3 coding sequence is TGTGCCAGCAGCTTAGTAGCGGGGGTGAGGAACACTGAAGCTTTCTTT.

Here the CDR3 reads CASTLEVTRLTDTQYF. In DNA, the CDR3 is TGTGCCAGCACCCTGGAGGTGACTCGTTTGACAGATACGCAGTATTTT. J is TRBJ2-3 and V is TRBV28; maybe TRBD2 (5 bases). The CDR3 is made up of 16 amino acids. Looked up from germline, CDR1 is MDHEN and CDR2 is SYDVKM. Trimming pared 7 bases from V and 3 bases from J, leaving 20 bases between.

The V and J genes are TRBV15 and TRBJ2-5; D is possibly TRBD2 (6 bases). The J call may be in error: the DNA end matches TRBJ2-7 better. This CDR3 has 14 amino acids. In germline, CDR1 is LNHNV, CDR2 YYDKDF (reference sequence). CDR3 protein: CATSRYGGTYEQYF. The CDR3 coding sequence is TGTGCCACCAGCAGATATGGGGGGACCTACGAGCAGTACTTC.

CDR3 residues: CASSSGLGRGEQYF. The CDR3 nucleotides are TGTGCCAGTAGTTCGGGCCTAGGAAGGGGCGAGCAGTACTTC. The chain links TRBV19 to TRBJ2-7; possible D gene TRBD1, 5 bases. Germline CDR1 LNHDA, CDR2 SQIVND (reference sequence). The CDR3 sequence is 14 residues long. The V and J ends lost 5 bases and 6 bases respectively, with 17 bases between them.

The chain couples TRBV28 to TRBJ2-1; D gene unclear. Germline V gene sequence: CDR1 MDHEN, CDR2 SYDVKM. Trimming took off 5 bases at V and 8 bases at J, with 13 bases between the two ends. The CDR3 consists of 13 residues. CDR3 sequence: CASSTPYRDEQFF. The CDR3 coding sequence is TGTGCCAGCAGTACCCCGTATCGCGATGAGCAGTTCTTC.

This chain uses TRBV19 with TRBJ1-3; D might be TRBD1 (6 bases). V lost 4 bases and J 2 bases, leaving 9 bases between the germline ends. This CDR3 comprises 14 residues. The germline V gene has CDR1 LNHDA and CDR2 SQIVND (reference sequence). The CDR3 is CASSNGQPGNTIYF. DNA of the CDR3: TGTGCCAGTAGTAACGGACAGCCTGGAAACACCATATATTTT.

The J gene is TRBJ2-5, the V gene TRBV7-9, with D tentatively TRBD1 (5 bases). The CDR3 runs to 15 residues. Germline V gives CDR1 SEHNR, CDR2 FQNEAQ (reference sequence). Trimming stripped 4 bases from V and 1 base from J, with 13 bases between. CDR3 amino acids: CASSSFNRRQETQYF. Here the CDR3 DNA reads TGTGCCAGCAGCTCATTTAACAGGCGCCAAGAGACCCAGTACTTC.

This clone turned up a few times. The V gene is TRBV2, the J gene TRBJ1-2; 8 bases match TRBD1. Germline loops: CDR1 SNHLY, CDR2 FYNNEI. Trimming removed 5 bases from V and 5 bases from J; junction bases left unmatched: 7. The length of the CDR3 is 14 residues. The CDR3 bases are TGTGCCAGCAGTTGGACAGGGCGCAATTATGGCTACACCTTC. Translating it yields CASSWTGRNYGYTF.

For the CDR3, the DNA is TGTGCCAGCAGTTACTCGGTGAACAGGGGGTACGATACGCAGTATTTT. It encodes CASSYSVNRGYDTQYF. The chain is built from TRBV6-5 and TRBJ2-3; 8 bases agree with TRBD1. In germline, CDR1 is MNHEY, CDR2 SVGAGI. This CDR3 contains 16 residues. V lost 0 bases, J lost 6 bases, and 8 bases stayed unmatched.

The chain joins TRBV9 to TRBJ1-2, with D possibly being TRBD1 (6 bases). The CDR3 loop spans 14 amino acids. Germline loops: CDR1 SGDLS, CDR2 YYNGEE. Between the trimmed V and J ends, which lost 6 bases and 3 bases, there was a span of 15 bases. The CDR3 region has the DNA TGTGCCAGCAAGCCCGACGACAGGCACTATGGCTACACCTTC. Encoded protein: CASKPDDRHYGYTF.

This chain joins TRBV14 and TRBJ2-1; 13 bases fit TRBD2. V shed 0 bases and J 3 bases; nucleotides not matched to a gene: 5. The CDR3 extends over 18 amino acids. Germline loops: CDR1 SGHDN, CDR2 FVKESK. CDR3 loop: CASSQDPGLAGIYNEQFF. In nucleotides, the CDR3 is TGTGCCAGCAGCCAAGACCCGGGACTAGCGGGAATCTACAATGAGCAGTTCTTC.

The CDR3 region is CASSFGSGYGYTF. DNA of the CDR3: TGTGCCAGCAGTTTCGGGTCAGGGTACGGCTACACCTTC. V and J are TRBV28 and TRBJ1-2; a weak D match, TRBD1 (5 bases). V was clipped by 3 bases and J by 8 bases, with 13 bases between them. Germline V gene data show CDR1 as MDHEN and CDR2 as SYDVKM. The CDR3 runs 13 residues.

Here the CDR3 reads CASSIGQEIVATNEKLFF. Written as DNA, the CDR3 is TGTGCCAGTAGTATTGGGCAGGAAATTGTTGCAACTAATGAAAAACTGTTTTTT. This chain connects TRBV19 to TRBJ1-4; no firm D call. The V end was cut by 3 bases, the J end by 0 bases, with 17 bases between. The CDR3 length is 18 residues. CDR1 LNHDA and CDR2 SQIVND come from the germline V gene (reference sequence).

The chain is built from TRBV2 and TRBJ1-1, with a possible D match to TRBD1 (6 bases). CDR3 length: 15 amino acids. Trimming stripped 6 bases from V and 4 bases from J, with 18 bases between. The germline CDR1 and CDR2 sequences are SNHLY and FYNNEI. The CDR3 spells CASSRNRIGGTEAFF. CDR3 nucleotides: TGTGCCAGCAGCCGAAATCGCATAGGGGGCACTGAAGCTTTCTTT.

This chain links TRBV6-1 with TRBJ1-2; tentative D call: TRBD1 (6 bases). CDR1 and CDR2 from the germline V gene are MNHNS and SASEGT. The CDR3 is 13 residues long. The V end was cut by 2 bases, the J end by 10 bases, with 14 bases between. CDR3 DNA: TGTGCCAGCAGTGAAATGACTCACAGGGACTACACCTTC. Its translation: CASSEMTHRDYTF.